In its sample, the clone carrying this T cell receptor beta chain was seen many times. The data were taken from a study of Graves' ophthalmopathy and Graves' hyperthyroidism. The sequenced template was RNA, covering the TCR beta CDR3 region. Investigators did first-round RT-PCR with HTBI primers, then second-round multiplex PCR. TCRdb called the multiplex PCR reads again in MiXCR, with one record for every CDR3 protein. The sample carries about 1.1 million distinct CDR3 sequences, about 38% recorded once. The CDR3 totals 15 residues. In germline, CDR1 is SNHLY, CDR2 FYNNEI. V shed 6 bases and J shed 2 bases, with 16 bases lying between them. Newly diagnosed hyperthyroidism donors, aged 18 to 65, duration under 2 months.

V usage is TRBV2 and J usage is TRBJ2-5, with a weak D call TRBD1 (6 bases). Sequenced: peripheral blood or thyroid tissue (not recorded which). The TCR originated in an adult man with Graves' hyperthyroidism. The CDR3 region has the DNA TGTGCCAGCAGACCTGACAGGACCAAACAAGAGACCCAGTACTTC. Translated: CASRPDRTKQETQYF.